This TCR beta chain was captured in a study of blood T cell repertoires in COVID-19. Turning to the study itself: The United States, Italy and Spain provided the acute and convalescent COVID-19 samples. Sources were T cells, B-cell-depleted T cells, or PBMCs; the material itself was cDNA or gDNA.

Per the authors' pipeline: Using reference gene primer amplification, nucleated cell counts were estimated. The protocol was immunoSEQ multiplex PCR, while the TCRdb copy is restricted to in-frame clones and leaves out a portion. The DNA gave D and trimming, while V, J and clone size come from that table. The sample contains more than 200,000 clones, 70% to 90% of which appear only once. In germline, CDR1 is MGHDK, CDR2 SYGVNS. Trimming left V 0 bases short and J 8 bases short, with 13 bases between. The CDR3 consists of 14 residues. The sample taken for sequencing was peripheral blood. The rearrangement joins TRBV25-1 to TRBJ1-1; D may be TRBD1 (6 bases). The clonotype comes from a woman aged 40 to 50 who had recovered from COVID-19. CDR3 DNA sequence: TGTGCCAGCAGTGAATATATGGGTGGACAGGAAGCTTTCTTT. Its translation: CASSEYMGGQEAFF.